This T cell receptor (beta chain) was identified in a study of cytomegalovirus exposure and HLA in healthy donors. The study ran its PCR with 60 Vbeta and 13 Jbeta primers. Method: immunoSEQ multiplex PCR; TCRdb's copy keeps in-frame clones and lacks some. Its table lists about 200,000 clones. The CDR3 covers 17 residues. V shed 3 bases, J shed 1 base, and the junction held 9 bases outside the gene matches. Germline CDR1 and CDR2: SGHRS and YFSETQ. The sequenced sample was PBMCs. The source is a boy younger than 18 in good health and CMV-seronegative. The J gene is TRBJ2-3, the V gene TRBV5-1; 9 bases match TRBD2. The CDR3 sequence is CASSYKPIAGGTDTQYF. Written as DNA, the CDR3 is TGCGCCAGCAGCTACAAGCCTATAGCGGGGGGCACAGATACGCAGTATTTT.